This entry lists 6 T cell receptor beta chains sequenced from one sample in a study of brain T cells in children with intractable seizures. Repertoires were generated with immunoSEQ multiplex PCR, while TCRdb's copy carries only in-frame clones and drops some. Here the sample spans about 320,000 clones, nearly 95% being singletons. The time point is: blood from clinic visit 5 months post-surgery; TSC patient then seizure free. The input for sequencing was peripheral blood, taken about 5 months after surgery. Source of these receptors: a boy younger than two with tuberous sclerosis and intractable seizures.

The chain is built from TRBV24-1 and TRBJ2-5; D possibly matches TRBD1 or TRBD2 (5 bases each). Trimming stripped 1 base from V and 5 bases from J, with 16 bases between. CDR1 is KGHDR and CDR2 is SFDVKD in the germline V gene. The CDR3 sequence is 16 residues long. This CDR3 is CATSDLGTLGGETQYF. CDR3 DNA: TGTGCCACCAGTGATTTAGGGACCCTTGGGGGTGAGACCCAGTACTTC.

The CDR3 bases are TGTGCCAGCAGCTCACAACACCGGGACAGGGATTCCTACGAGCAGTACTTC. Amino acid sequence: CASSSQHRDRDSYEQYF. The rearrangement joins TRBV5-6 to TRBJ2-7; TRBD1 matches at 9 bases. This CDR3 has 17 residues. Trimming removed 3 bases from V and 1 base from J; junction bases left unmatched: 11. Per germline, CDR1 SGHDT and CDR2 YYEEEE. The variable domain in full, completed from reference TRBV5-6 and TRBJ2-7, reads DAGVTQSPTHLIKTRGQQVTLRCSPKSGHDTVSWYQQALGQGPQFIFQYYEEEERQRGNFPDRFSGHQFPNYSSELNVNALLLGDSALYLCASSSQHRDRDSYEQYFGPGTRLTVT.

The V gene is TRBV7-8, the J gene TRBJ1-5; 8 positions agree with TRBD1. Germline CDR1 is SGHVS and CDR2 is FQNEAQ. There are 15 residues in the CDR3. The V segment lost 6 bases and the J segment 0 bases; nucleotides outside the gene matches: 4. CDR3: CASSPTGDSNQPQHF. CDR3 nucleotides: TGTGCCAGCAGTCCGACAGGGGATAGCAATCAGCCCCAGCATTTT.

CDR3 coding DNA: TGTGCCAGCAGTTCCTCGGGACGCGGCTACGAGCAGTACTTC. It is translated as CASSSSGRGYEQYF. This chain links TRBV28 with TRBJ2-7; either TRBD1 or TRBD2 may fit D (5 bases each). CDR1 and CDR2 from the germline V gene are MDHEN and SYDVKM. The CDR3 covers 14 residues. With 4 bases removed from V and 3 bases from J, the gap between germline ends came to 13 bases.

This sequence joins TRBV18 and TRBJ1-1; D remains ambiguous. This CDR3 has 15 residues. Germline V gene lookup returns CDR1 KGHSH and CDR2 LQKENI. Between the trimmed V and J ends, which lost 2 bases and 2 bases, there was a span of 12 bases. The CDR3 loop reads CASSPMSTANTEAFF. The DNA of the CDR3 is TGTGCCAGCTCACCAATGTCGACGGCCAACACTGAAGCTTTCTTT.

In DNA, the CDR3 is TGTGCCATCAGCCTCGCGAGGACCGGGGAGCTGTTTTTT. Translating it yields CAISLARTGELFF. The rearrangement uses TRBV10-3 and TRBJ2-2; no clear D. Trimming removed 6 bases at V and 5 bases at J, with 10 bases between. Germline-derived CDR1 and CDR2 are ENHRY and SYGVKD. This CDR3 is 13 amino acids long.